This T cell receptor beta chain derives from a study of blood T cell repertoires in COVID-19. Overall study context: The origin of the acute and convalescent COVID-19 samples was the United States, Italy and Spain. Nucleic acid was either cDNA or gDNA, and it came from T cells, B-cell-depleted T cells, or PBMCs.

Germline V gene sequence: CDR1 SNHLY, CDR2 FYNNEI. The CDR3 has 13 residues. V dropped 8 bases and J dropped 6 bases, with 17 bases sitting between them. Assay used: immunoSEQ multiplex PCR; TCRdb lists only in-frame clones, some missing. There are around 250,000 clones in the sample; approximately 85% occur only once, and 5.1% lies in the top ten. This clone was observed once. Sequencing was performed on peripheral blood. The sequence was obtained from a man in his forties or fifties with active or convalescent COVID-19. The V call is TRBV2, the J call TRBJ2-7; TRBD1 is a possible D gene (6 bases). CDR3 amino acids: CASGGPFSSEQYF. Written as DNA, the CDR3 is TGTGCCAGCGGGGGCCCCTTTTCGAGCGAGCAGTACTTC. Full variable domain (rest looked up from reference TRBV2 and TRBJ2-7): EPEVTQTPSHQVTQMGQEVILRCVPISNHLYFYWYRQILGQKVEFLVSFYNNEISEKSEIFDDQFSVERPDGSNFTLKIRSTKLEDSAMYFCASGGPFSSEQYFGPGTRLTVT.